This T cell receptor beta chain was sequenced for a study of CD8 T cells in Susac syndrome (dated by TCRdb to 2018 to 2020). In terms of the full investigation: The study used repertoire sequencing to test whether antigen drove CD8+ T cell activation and differentiation in Susac syndrome. The clonality of the CD8+ T cell repertoire was compared across about a dozen healthy donors, roughly 14 Susac syndrome patients and under 19 multiple sclerosis patients.

According to the germline V gene, CDR1 reads SGHVS and CDR2 reads FNYEAQ. V loses 5 bases at its end and J loses 4 bases; junction bases beyond the gene matches: 3. The CDR3 sequence holds 15 residues, the cysteine and phenylalanine included. CDR3 DNA is the only sequence kept; it has 45 bases, read in frame from the first base. RNA was extracted with the RNeasy kit and roughly 0.5 to 1 ug was reverse transcribed using random hexamers. TCR beta CDR3 regions were amplified with the immunoSEQ multiplex PCR assay covering 54 Vbeta and 13 Jbeta segments. PCR amplification bias was corrected using a synthetic template baseline for primer optimization and computational correction. Under the source paper's analysis protocol: Only productive sequences were kept, with reads annotated to V, D and J genes according to IMGT and analyzed in immunoSEQ Analyzer. Clonality was computed as one minus Shannon entropy normalized by log2 of the number of productive unique sequences. Public and private clones were assessed among the 100 most prevalent clones of each patient and control. Susac-specific clones were defined as absent from healthy and MS cohorts, over a thousand published viral clones and other ImmuneACCESS disease sequences. Using fastp at Q25 and MiXCR, TCRdb reprocessed the public reads and kept productive beta chains. CDR3 protein sequences are deduplicated, and each keeps its most common genes and DNA. TCRdb's processing, not the authors', yielded these V and J calls. The table for this sample lists some 110,000 distinct CDR3 sequences; 80% to 95% of them were counted only once. The ten largest clones represent approximately 0.3% of the sample.

The study at large found these results: The study acknowledged that relatively few individuals were included in the TCR sequencing and HLA analysis.

Peripheral blood CD8+ and CD4+ T cells from healthy donors, Susac syndrome patients and multiple sclerosis patients were profiled using high-throughput TCR beta sequencing. The multiple sclerosis controls were treatment-naive patients who had stable or active relapsing-remitting disease and met the revised McDonald criteria. Bulk CD8+ and CD4+ T cells were purified by magnetic negative isolation, while CD8+ TEMRA cells were enriched using FACS. Blood was drawn into EDTA tubes, processed within 24 hours, and PBMCs were isolated by density gradient centrifugation. PBMCs destined for TCR sequencing were cryopreserved in liquid nitrogen and later thawed in a 37 °C water bath. The sorted or isolated CD4+, CD8+ and CD8+ TEMRA cells reached a purity of at least 90%. With respect to this clonotype: Its cognate antigen has yet to be identified. It has no much larger one-base neighbor in the sample; base qualities were not kept.

This sequence was found in a human donor with multiple sclerosis. The rearrangement combines TRBV7-6 with TRBJ2-2; TRBD1 matches 11 bases in the middle. The specimen sequenced was CD8+ T cells from PBMCs. The DNA sequence reads TGTGCCAGCAGCGAGGGGACAGGGGGCACCGGGGAGCTGTTTTTT. Its coded protein is CASSEGTGGTGELFF.